Shown below are 26 T cell receptor beta chains from a single sample sequenced in a study of CD8+ T cells in alopecia areata. Investigators isolated RNA and reverse transcribed it into cDNA to act as the sequencing template. Produced via immunoSEQ multiplex PCR; TCRdb's table is partial and in-frame only. The data hold about 150,000 clones, with around 47% observed a single time. Sequenced input: CD4+ T cells sorted from blood. The receptors derive from a human donor with alopecia areata.

The genes are TRBV14 and TRBJ2-7; maybe TRBD1 (5 bases). There are 14 residues in the CDR3. Germline CDR1 and CDR2: SGHDN and FVKESK. V shed 1 base and J shed 0 bases, with 7 bases lying between them. The CDR3 spells CASSQGQGSYEQYF. The CDR3 bases are TGTGCCAGCAGCCAAGGGCAGGGCTCCTACGAGCAGTACTTC.

J is TRBJ2-4 and V is TRBV27; D gene ambiguous. Trimming took 6 bases from V and 0 from J, leaving 9 bases between them. The V gene's germline CDR1 is MNHEY and CDR2 SMNVEV (reference sequence). The CDR3 spans 14 residues. The chain's CDR3 is CASSGHVAKNIQYF. In DNA form, the CDR3 reads TGTGCCAGCAGCGGGCACGTAGCCAAAAACATTCAGTACTTC.

The V call is TRBV5-1, the J call TRBJ2-3; TRBD2 matches at 7 bases. There are 14 residues in the CDR3. V was pared by 7 bases and J by 2 bases, with 7 bases of the junction left unmatched. Germline values: CDR1 SGHRS, CDR2 YFSETQ. The CDR3 coding sequence is TGCGCCAGCCGAACCGGGAGGAACACAGATACGCAGTATTTT. Amino acid sequence: CASRTGRNTDTQYF.

The genes are TRBV29-1 and TRBJ2-2; no clear D gene. Germline V lookup: CDR1 SQVTM, CDR2 ANQGSEA. CDR3 length: 10 residues. Trimming stripped 7 bases from V and 5 bases from J, with 5 bases between. The CDR3 spells CSALTGELFF. CDR3 nucleotide sequence: TGCAGCGCCCTTACCGGGGAGCTGTTTTTT.

The V gene is TRBV29-1, the J gene TRBJ2-1, with D maybe TRBD2 (5 bases). The CDR3 has 13 amino acids. The V gene lost 0 bases and the J gene lost 3 bases, with 6 bases spanning the gap. CDR1 is SQVTM, CDR2 ANQGSEA, per germline. CDR3 nucleotide sequence: TGCAGCGTTGAAGAACGGGACTACAATGAGCAGTTCTTC. Translated, it gives CSVEERDYNEQFF.

The V and J genes are TRBV5-1 and TRBJ2-2; no clear D. Germline V gene sequence: CDR1 SGHRS, CDR2 YFSETQ. This CDR3 is built from 15 residues. The V and J ends lost 0 bases and 2 bases respectively, with 8 bases between them. In DNA form, the CDR3 reads TGCGCCAGCAGCTTGGCCAGGACCAACACCGGGGAGCTGTTTTTT. This encodes CASSLARTNTGELFF. The full variable domain, its missing parts supplied by reference TRBV5-1 and TRBJ2-2, is KAGVTQTPRYLIKTRGQQVTLSCSPISGHRSVSWYQQTPGQGLQFLFEYFSETQRNKGNFPGRFSGRQFSNSRSEMNVSTLELGDSALYLCASSLARTNTGELFFGEGSRLTVL.

The chain combines TRBV29-1 with TRBJ2-1; D is unresolved. Trimming removed 4 bases at V and 0 bases at J, with 10 bases between. Germline loops: CDR1 SQVTM, CDR2 ANQGSEA. This CDR3 region has 14 residues. CDR3 DNA sequence: TGCAGCGTTGGCCAGCCGTCCTCCTACAATGAGCAGTTCTTC. Protein sequence: CSVGQPSSYNEQFF.

A few counts support this clone. V and J are TRBV14 and TRBJ1-5; D not resolved. This CDR3 comprises 12 residues. V was cut by 1 base and J by 6 bases, with 4 bases left in between. CDR1 and CDR2 from the germline V gene are SGHDN and FVKESK. DNA for the CDR3: TGTGCCAGCAGCCAAGGAGTTCAGCCCCAGCATTTT. Protein product: CASSQGVQPQHF.

This chain connects TRBV7-9 to TRBJ2-3, with TRBD2 as a possible D gene (6 bases). The CDR3 has 15 residues. Deletions cut 7 bases from V and 0 bases from J, with 14 bases between. Germline values: CDR1 SEHNR, CDR2 FQNEAQ (reference sequence). CDR3 sequence: CASIQAGFSTDTQYF. In nucleotides, the CDR3 is TGTGCCAGCATCCAAGCGGGTTTTAGCACAGATACGCAGTATTTT.

This clone was detected once. The V and J genes are TRBV30 and TRBJ1-4; no definite D call. CDR1 GTSNPN and CDR2 SVGIG come from the germline V gene (reference sequence). The CDR3 extends over 13 amino acids. Trimming removed 4 bases at V and 4 bases at J, with 10 bases between. CDR3: CAWTGRDNEKLFF. CDR3 in DNA: TGTGCCTGGACCGGCCGAGATAATGAAAAACTGTTTTTT.

The chain recombines TRBV6-1 with TRBJ2-7, with D possibly matching TRBD1 (6 bases). Trimming stripped 2 bases from V and 4 bases from J, with 15 bases between. This CDR3 region has 15 residues. From germline, CDR1 is MNHNS and CDR2 SASEGT. CDR3 residues: CASSEFGGQKYEQYF. CDR3 coding DNA: TGTGCCAGCAGTGAATTTGGTGGACAGAAATACGAGCAGTACTTC.

This clone was seen a few times. This chain uses TRBV15 with TRBJ1-5; 8 bases are shared with TRBD1. CDR3 length: 13 amino acids. Germline V gene sequence: CDR1 LNHNV, CDR2 YYDKDF (reference sequence). The J segment lost 10 bases and the V segment lost 2 bases, leaving 4 bases of the junction unmatched. CDR3: CATSRRQGSPQHF. Written as DNA, the CDR3 is TGTGCCACCAGCAGAAGACAGGGGAGTCCCCAGCATTTT.

The chain employs TRBV27 and TRBJ1-5; maybe TRBD1 (5 bases). Per the germline V gene, CDR1 is MNHEY and CDR2 is SMNVEV (reference sequence). With 6 bases removed from V and 5 bases from J, the gap between germline ends came to 20 bases. The CDR3 has 16 amino acids. CDR3 sequence reads: CASSGDSGRYHQPQHF. The CDR3 nucleotides read TGTGCCAGCAGCGGGGACTCAGGGCGTTACCATCAGCCCCAGCATTTT.

The table lists this clone with a few counts. V and J are TRBV19 and TRBJ1-4; TRBD1 agrees at 7 bases. Germline V gene sequence: CDR1 LNHDA, CDR2 SQIVND (reference sequence). This CDR3 comprises 14 residues. Losses at the gene ends were 10 bases for V and 4 bases for J; bases not matched to a gene: 9. CDR3 DNA sequence: TGTGCCACCAGGGGGGCCGGAATTAATGAAAAACTGTTTTTT. Its protein is CATRGAGINEKLFF.

This sequence joins TRBV29-1 and TRBJ2-7, with 7 bases matching TRBD1. Germline CDR1 and CDR2: SQVTM and ANQGSEA. With 6 bases clipped from V and 6 bases from J, the junction kept 14 bases outside the gene matches. The CDR3 covers 14 residues. The CDR3 coding sequence is TGCAGCGTCGACAGGGCCGGGGACCTCTGCGAGCAGTACTTC. It is translated as CSVDRAGDLCEQYF.

This chain connects TRBV29-1 to TRBJ2-1; perhaps TRBD2 as D (5 bases). CDR1 is SQVTM and CDR2 is ANQGSEA in the germline V gene. The CDR3 loop spans 12 amino acids. V was shortened by 5 bases and J by 2 bases, with 7 bases between the two germline ends. The CDR3: CSVPGTYNEQFF. The CDR3 region has the DNA TGCAGCGTTCCCGGGACCTACAATGAGCAGTTCTTC.

The chain has TRBV25-1 and TRBJ2-1; 7 bases align to TRBD2. CDR1 and CDR2 from the germline V gene are MGHDK and SYGVNS. V was clipped by 9 bases and J by 2 bases; unmatched bases: 7. The CDR3 runs 14 residues. CDR3: CASTKRDAYNEQFF. The CDR3, as DNA: TGTGCCAGTACGAAGCGGGACGCCTACAATGAGCAGTTCTTC.

The chain links TRBV29-1 to TRBJ1-1; D unresolved. This CDR3 is built from 12 residues. The ends were cut back, 5 bases at V and 6 bases at J, with 13 bases in the middle. CDR1 is SQVTM, CDR2 ANQGSEA, per germline. The CDR3 here is CSVQLSMAEAFF. CDR3 nucleotides: TGCAGCGTTCAACTCTCTATGGCTGAAGCTTTCTTT.

The chain uses TRBV6-5 and TRBJ1-2; D possibly corresponds to TRBD1 (6 bases). The CDR3 consists of 13 residues. Germline CDR1 reads MNHEY; CDR2 reads SVGAGI. V lost 2 bases, J lost 14 bases, and 18 bases lay in between. CDR3: CASSYGQLTALTF. The DNA of the CDR3 is TGTGCCAGCAGTTACGGACAGCTGACGGCGTTGACCTTC.

This chain joins TRBV6-1 and TRBJ1-2, with a possible D match to TRBD1 (6 bases). The germline V gene has CDR1 MNHNS and CDR2 SASEGT. V was pared by 2 bases and J by 0 bases, with 19 bases between. The length of the CDR3 is 18 residues. CDR3 DNA: TGTGCCAGCAGTGAATACTTCCCACAGAAGGGGGCTAACTATGGCTACACCTTC. Translated, it gives CASSEYFPQKGANYGYTF.

This clone showed up just a few times. The chain has TRBV7-9 and TRBJ2-2; D unresolved. Deletions cut 6 bases from V and 5 bases from J, with 13 bases between. The CDR3 has 14 residues. In germline, CDR1 is SEHNR, CDR2 FQNEAQ (reference sequence). As DNA, the CDR3 is TGTGCCAGCAGGGTCCAAGAGATTACCGGGGAGCTGTTTTTT. Protein sequence: CASRVQEITGELFF.

This clone appeared a few times. V is TRBV6-1 and J is TRBJ1-5, with D possibly matching TRBD1 (6 bases). Trimming stripped 7 bases from V and 5 bases from J, with 18 bases between. The CDR3 has 15 residues. CDR1 and CDR2 from the germline V gene are MNHNS and SASEGT. This CDR3 is CASILGRGKDQPQHF. The DNA of the CDR3 is TGTGCCAGCATTCTTGGGAGGGGGAAGGATCAGCCCCAGCATTTT.

This clone showed up just a few times. At one end, the junction sequence differs from germline, possibly due to a read error. The V call is TRBV5-1, the J call TRBJ2-7; 7 bases fit TRBD1. From germline, CDR1 is SGHRS and CDR2 YFSETQ. This CDR3 has 13 residues. CDR3 sequence (DNA): TGCGCCAGCAGCCTAGTCCCAACCGGGACAGCGGACTTC. It translates to CASSLVPTGTADF.

The gene calls are TRBV27 and TRBJ1-1; D remains ambiguous. V was clipped by 3 bases and J by 1 base, with 9 bases between them. Germline CDR1 is MNHEY and CDR2 is SMNVEV (reference sequence). CDR3 length: 14 residues. The CDR3 protein is CASSFKHQNTEAFF. CDR3 bases: TGTGCCAGCAGTTTTAAACACCAGAACACTGAAGCTTTCTTT.

V is TRBV5-1 and J is TRBJ2-1; D might be TRBD2 (5 bases). Germline assignment: CDR1 SGHRS and CDR2 YFSETQ. V was pared by 0 bases and J by 0 bases, with 13 bases between. The CDR3 has 17 amino acids. Written as DNA, the CDR3 is TGCGCCAGCAGCTTGGCCCGAGTAGCGTCCTCCTACAATGAGCAGTTCTTC. It yields the protein CASSLARVASSYNEQFF.

The V gene is TRBV29-1, the J gene TRBJ2-7; D may be TRBD2 (6 bases). Germline CDR1 is SQVTM and CDR2 is ANQGSEA. There are 14 residues in the CDR3. V was trimmed by 3 bases and J by 1 base, leaving 13 bases between them. CDR3 loop: CSVDVPGASYEQYF. CDR3 bases: TGCAGCGTTGATGTGCCGGGAGCGTCCTACGAGCAGTACTTC.